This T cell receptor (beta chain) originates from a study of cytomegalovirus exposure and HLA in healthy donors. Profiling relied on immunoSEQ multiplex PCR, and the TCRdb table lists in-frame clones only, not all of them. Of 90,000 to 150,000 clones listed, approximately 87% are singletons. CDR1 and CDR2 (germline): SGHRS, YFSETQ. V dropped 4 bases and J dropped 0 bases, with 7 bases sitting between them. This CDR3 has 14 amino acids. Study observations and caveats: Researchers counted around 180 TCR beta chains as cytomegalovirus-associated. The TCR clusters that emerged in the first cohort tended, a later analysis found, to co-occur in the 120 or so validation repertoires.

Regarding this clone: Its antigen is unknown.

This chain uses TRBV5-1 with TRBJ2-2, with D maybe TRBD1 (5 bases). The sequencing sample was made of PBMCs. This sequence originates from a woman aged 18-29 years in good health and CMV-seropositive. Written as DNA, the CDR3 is TGCGCCAGCAGCCCACAGGCGAACACCGGGGAGCTGTTTTTT. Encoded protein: CASSPQANTGELFF.